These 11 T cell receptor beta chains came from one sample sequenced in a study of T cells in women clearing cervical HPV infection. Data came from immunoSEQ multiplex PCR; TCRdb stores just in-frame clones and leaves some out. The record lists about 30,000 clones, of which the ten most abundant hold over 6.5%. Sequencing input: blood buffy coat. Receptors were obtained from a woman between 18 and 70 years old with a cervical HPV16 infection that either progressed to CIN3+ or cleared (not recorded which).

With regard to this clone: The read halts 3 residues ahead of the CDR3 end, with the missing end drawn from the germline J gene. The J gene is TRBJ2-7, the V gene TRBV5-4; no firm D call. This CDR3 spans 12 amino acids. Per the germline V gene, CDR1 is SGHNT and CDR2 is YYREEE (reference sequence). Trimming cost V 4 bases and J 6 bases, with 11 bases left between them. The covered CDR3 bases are TGTGCCAGCAGCCCAAACGGTCTCGAG. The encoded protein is CASSPNGLE. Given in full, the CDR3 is CASSPNGLEQYF.

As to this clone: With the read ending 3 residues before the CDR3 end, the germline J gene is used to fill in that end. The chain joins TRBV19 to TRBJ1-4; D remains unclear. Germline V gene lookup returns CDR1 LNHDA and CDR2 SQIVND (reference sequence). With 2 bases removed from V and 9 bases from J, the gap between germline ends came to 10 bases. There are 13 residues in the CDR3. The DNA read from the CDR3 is TGTGCCAGTAGTATAACAGCGGGCAAAAAA. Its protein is CASSITAGKK. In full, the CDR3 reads CASSITAGKKLFF.

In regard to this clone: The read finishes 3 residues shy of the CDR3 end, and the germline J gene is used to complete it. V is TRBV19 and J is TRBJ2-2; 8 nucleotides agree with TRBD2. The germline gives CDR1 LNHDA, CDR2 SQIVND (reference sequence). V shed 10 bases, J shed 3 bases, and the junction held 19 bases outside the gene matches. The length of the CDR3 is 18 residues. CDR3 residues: CATILTIAGYRDTGELFF. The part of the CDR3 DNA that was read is TGTGCCACCATACTCACTATAGCGGGGTACCGGGACACCGGGGAG.

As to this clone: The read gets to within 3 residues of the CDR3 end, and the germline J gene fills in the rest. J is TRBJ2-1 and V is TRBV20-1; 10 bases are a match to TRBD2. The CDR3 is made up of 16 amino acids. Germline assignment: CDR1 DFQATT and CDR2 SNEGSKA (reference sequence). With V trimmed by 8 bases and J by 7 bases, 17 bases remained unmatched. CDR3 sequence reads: CSSTLLLAGVVNEQFF. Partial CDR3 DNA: TGCAGTTCTACCCTACTTCTAGCGGGAGTTGTAAATGAG.

The CDR3 region is CASSLVSGPRDTQYF. Incomplete CDR3 DNA: TGTGCCAGCAGCTTAGTGAGCGGTCCGAGAGATACG. The chain recombines TRBV11-2 with TRBJ2-3; a possible D gene is TRBD2 (5 bases). The CDR3 end lies 3 residues beyond the end of the read and is filled in from the germline J gene. The V and J ends lost 1 base and 5 bases respectively, with 13 bases between them. The CDR3 is 15 amino acids. CDR1 is SGHAT and CDR2 is FQNNGV in the germline V gene.

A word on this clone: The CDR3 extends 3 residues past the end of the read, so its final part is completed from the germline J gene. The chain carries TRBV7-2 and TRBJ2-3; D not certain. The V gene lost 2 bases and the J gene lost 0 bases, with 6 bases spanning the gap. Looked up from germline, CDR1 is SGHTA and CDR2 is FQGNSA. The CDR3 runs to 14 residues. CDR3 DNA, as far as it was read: TGTGCCAGCAGCTTACGCGCGAGCACAGATACG. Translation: CASSLRASTDT. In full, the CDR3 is CASSLRASTDTQYF.

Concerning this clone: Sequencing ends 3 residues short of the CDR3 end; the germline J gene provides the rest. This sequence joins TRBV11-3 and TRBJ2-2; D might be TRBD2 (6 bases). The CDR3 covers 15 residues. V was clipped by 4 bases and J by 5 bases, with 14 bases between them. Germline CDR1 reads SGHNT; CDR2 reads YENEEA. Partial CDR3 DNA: TGTGCCAGCAGCTCCCGGGACTCACGAACCGGGGAG. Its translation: CASSSRDSRTGE. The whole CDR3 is CASSSRDSRTGELFF.

The sequenced part of the CDR3 DNA is TGCAGTGCTAGTCCGGCCGGGACTTGGAGTAACAATGAG. This gives the protein CSASPAGTWSNNE. In full, the CDR3 is CSASPAGTWSNNEQFF. V and J are TRBV20-1 and TRBJ2-1; possible D gene TRBD2, 6 bases. Read data end 3 residues before the CDR3 end; the end is taken from the germline J gene. V lost 3 bases and J lost 5, with 20 bases in between. CDR3 length equals 16 residues. CDR1 and CDR2 from the germline V gene are DFQATT and SNEGSKA (reference sequence).

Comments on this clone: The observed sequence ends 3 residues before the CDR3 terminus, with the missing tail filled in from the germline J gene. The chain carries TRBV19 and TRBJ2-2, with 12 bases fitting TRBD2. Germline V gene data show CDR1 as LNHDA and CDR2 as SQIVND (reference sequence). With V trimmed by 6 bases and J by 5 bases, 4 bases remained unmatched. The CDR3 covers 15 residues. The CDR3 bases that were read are TGTGCCAGTAGCCCTCTAGCGGGGGGGACCGGGGAG. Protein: CASSPLAGGTGE. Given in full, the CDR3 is CASSPLAGGTGELFF. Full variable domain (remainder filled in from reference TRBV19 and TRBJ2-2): DGGITQSPKYLFRKEGQNVTLSCEQNLNHDAMYWYRQDPGQGLRLIYYSQIVNDFQKGDIAEGYSVSREKKESFPLTVTSAQKNPTAFYLCASSPLAGGTGELFFGEGSRLTVL.

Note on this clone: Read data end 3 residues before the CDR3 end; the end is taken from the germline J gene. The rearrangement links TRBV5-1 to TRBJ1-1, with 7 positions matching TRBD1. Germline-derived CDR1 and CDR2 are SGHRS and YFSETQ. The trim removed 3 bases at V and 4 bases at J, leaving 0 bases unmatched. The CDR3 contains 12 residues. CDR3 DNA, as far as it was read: TGCGCCAGCAGCTCAGGGGGCACTGAA. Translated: CASSSGGTE. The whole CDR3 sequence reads CASSSGGTEAFF.

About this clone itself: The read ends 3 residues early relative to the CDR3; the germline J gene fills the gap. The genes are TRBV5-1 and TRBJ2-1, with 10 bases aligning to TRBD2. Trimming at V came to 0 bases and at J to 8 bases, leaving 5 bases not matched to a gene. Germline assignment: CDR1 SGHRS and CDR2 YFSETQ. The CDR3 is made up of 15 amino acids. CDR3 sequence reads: CASSLAGTSVHEQFF. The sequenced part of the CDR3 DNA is TGCGCCAGCAGCTTGGCCGGGACTAGCGTCCATGAG.